This entry lists 14 T cell receptor beta chains sequenced from one sample in a study of OX40 agonist ivuxolimab in advanced cancers. Clones were sequenced by immunoSEQ multiplex PCR, and TCRdb holds only the in-frame ones, with some missing. The sample has roughly 79,000 clones, 92% seen once. The sequencing used CD4+ or CD8+ T cells sorted from blood, collected in a trial of the OX40 agonist ivuxolimab. The receptors here all came from an adult with an advanced solid tumor such as melanoma, head and neck, liver or kidney cancer.

This rearrangement joins TRBV7-2 to TRBJ2-1; TRBD2 matches at 13 bases. The CDR3 contains 16 residues. J was trimmed by 5 bases and V by 4 bases; bases with no gene match: 5. Per germline, CDR1 SGHTA and CDR2 FQGNSA. As DNA, the CDR3 is TGTGCCAGCAGCTCGGGACTAGCGGGAATCGACAATGAGCAGTTCTTC. It codes for CASSSGLAGIDNEQFF.

This chain connects TRBV9 to TRBJ2-7; 7 nucleotides line up with TRBD2. There are 16 residues in the CDR3. CDR1 and CDR2 (germline): SGDLS, YYNGEE. The V and J ends lost 0 bases and 3 bases, in that order; junction bases with no gene match: 9. The CDR3 DNA sequence: TGTGCCAGCAGCGTAGGAGTGACTAGCAGCAACTACGAGCAGTACTTC. Translating it yields CASSVGVTSSNYEQYF.

V usage is TRBV4-1 and J usage is TRBJ2-1; D is possibly TRBD1 (6 bases). CDR3 length: 15 residues. V lost 0 bases and J 6 bases, leaving 12 bases between the germline ends. CDR1 and CDR2 from the germline V gene are MGHRA and YSYEKL. CDR3 region: CASSQDPGRGNEQFF. The CDR3 coding sequence is TGCGCCAGCAGCCAAGATCCTGGCAGGGGCAATGAGCAGTTCTTC.

The J gene is TRBJ2-5, the V gene TRBV6-6, with D tentatively TRBD1 or TRBD2 (5 bases each). The V end was cut by 6 bases, the J end by 9 bases, with 11 bases between. The CDR3 extends over 11 amino acids. Germline CDR1 reads MNHNY; CDR2 reads SVGAGI (reference sequence). CDR3 DNA sequence: TGTGCCAGCAGCCGCCGAGGGGCCCAGTACTTC. Protein: CASSRRGAQYF.

The chain has TRBV7-3 and TRBJ2-2; the D is unclear. CDR3 length: 15 amino acids. With 2 bases removed from V and 0 bases from J, the gap between germline ends came to 7 bases. Germline-derived CDR1 and CDR2 are SGHTA and FQGTGA. CDR3 sequence reads: CASSLALPNTGELFF. CDR3 bases: TGTGCCAGCAGCTTAGCACTCCCGAACACCGGGGAGCTGTTTTTT.

This chain connects TRBV21-1 to TRBJ2-3; the table gives TRBD2 as D, unverified against the DNA. TRBV21-1 is recorded as a pseudogene. The CDR3 loop spans 17 amino acids. The CDR3 nucleotides read TGTGCCAGCAGCAATTCCCGACTAGCGGGAAGCACAGATACGCAGTATTTT. Translated, it gives CASSNSRLAGSTDTQYF.

This chain uses TRBV4-2 with TRBJ2-7; TRBD2 matches 7 bases. CDR1 is LGHNA and CDR2 is YNFKEQ in the germline V gene. The length of the CDR3 is 15 residues. The ends lost 1 base at V and 3 bases at J; junction bases unmatched: 6. This chain's CDR3 is CASSQVGGSRYEQYF. For the CDR3, the DNA is TGTGCCAGCAGCCAAGTAGGCGGGAGCCGCTACGAGCAGTACTTC.

J is TRBJ2-7 and V is TRBV28; TRBD2 aligns across 10 bases. Germline V gene sequence: CDR1 MDHEN, CDR2 SYDVKM. Unmatched junction bases numbered 7, after V lost 1 base and J lost 4 bases. This CDR3 spans 16 amino acids. The CDR3 sequence is CASSLYIISGRYEQYF. DNA of the CDR3: TGTGCCAGCAGTTTATATATAATTAGCGGGAGGTACGAGCAGTACTTC.

The chain has TRBV6-1 and TRBJ1-6; possibly TRBD1 for D (5 bases). The germline gives CDR1 MNHNS, CDR2 SASEGT. CDR3 length equals 16 residues. V lost 2 bases and J lost 10, with 18 bases in between. The CDR3 sequence: CASSELGKGQRSPLHF. CDR3 nucleotide sequence: TGTGCCAGCAGTGAACTTGGAAAGGGGCAGAGATCACCCCTCCACTTT.

The chain is built from TRBV7-9 and TRBJ1-1; the D gene is possibly TRBD1 (5 bases). The germline V and J ends were trimmed by 5 bases and 2 bases, with 12 bases remaining between them. This CDR3 spans 14 amino acids. CDR1 SEHNR and CDR2 FQNEAQ come from the germline V gene (reference sequence). The CDR3 DNA reads TGTGCCAGCAGCCACCAGGGCGGTAACACTGAAGCTTTCTTT. Residues: CASSHQGGNTEAFF.

The V gene is TRBV28, the J gene TRBJ1-3; unclear D gene. Trimming stripped 6 bases from V and 4 bases from J, with 13 bases between. Looked up from germline, CDR1 is MDHEN and CDR2 is SYDVKM. The CDR3 spans 14 residues. The CDR3 nucleotides are TGTGCCAGCAGGTCCTATACTGCGGGAAACACCATATATTTT. It is translated as CASRSYTAGNTIYF.

The gene calls are TRBV27 and TRBJ2-6, with 10 bases matching TRBD1. CDR1 is MNHEY and CDR2 is SMNVEV in the germline V gene (reference sequence). The CDR3 totals 16 residues. V shed 6 bases and J 3 bases; nucleotides not matched to a gene: 5. CDR3: CASRRQGAGGANVLTF. DNA for the CDR3: TGTGCCAGCAGGCGACAGGGGGCTGGTGGGGCCAACGTCCTGACTTTC.

The chain couples TRBV19 to TRBJ2-7; 8 nucleotides match TRBD2. J was trimmed by 0 bases and V by 4 bases; bases with no gene match: 11. The germline V gene encodes CDR1 LNHDA and CDR2 SQIVND (reference sequence). This CDR3 has 17 amino acids. The CDR3 is CASSTPPSGRFSYEQYF. DNA of the CDR3: TGTGCCAGTAGTACCCCGCCTAGCGGGCGGTTCTCCTACGAGCAGTACTTC. The whole variable domain, filled in from reference TRBV19 and TRBJ2-7, reads DGGITQSPKYLFRKEGQNVTLSCEQNLNHDAMYWYRQDPGQGLRLIYYSQIVNDFQKGDIAEGYSVSREKKESFPLTVTSAQKNPTAFYLCASSTPPSGRFSYEQYFGPGTRLTVT.

In this sample, this clone turned up once. V and J are TRBV4-2 and TRBJ2-7, with D perhaps TRBD1 (5 bases). Germline values: CDR1 LGHNA, CDR2 YNFKEQ. The CDR3 is made up of 13 amino acids. The V and J ends lost 3 bases and 7 bases respectively, with 13 bases between them. CDR3 in DNA: TGTGCCAGCAGCCAGCCCACTCAGGGAGAGCAGTACTTC. Translating it yields CASSQPTQGEQYF.